This T cell receptor beta chain was captured by sequencing in a study of low-dose radiotherapy and immunotherapy resistance in tumors. Study overall: Patients received cyclophosphamide 200 mg/m2 intravenously every two weeks, the day before radiation-immunotherapy.

Sample time point: before trial treatment. Donors received a regimen that comprised nivolumab, ipilimumab, aspirin, low-dose cyclophosphamide and low-dose radiotherapy. Enrollment required an advanced solid tumor negative for tumor-infiltrating lymphocytes. The count of this clonotype is one. One base separates it from a far larger clone, so it is likely a read error. Gene-specific TRAV and TRBV primers were used for first-strand cDNA, covering alpha and beta chains. The authors ran approximately 20 PCR cycles to amplify TCRs with a constant-region primer and V-primer adapter. mRNA, after isolation, was amplified by in vitro transcription. From the reads, TCRdb called clonotypes with MiXCR, one entry per CDR3 protein. This sample has under 95,000 distinct CDR3 sequences, with about 18% found just once. The germline V gene has CDR1 SGHKS and CDR2 YYEKEE (reference sequence). V gave up 5 bases and J gave up 5 bases; unmatched junction bases: 8. The CDR3 is made up of 14 amino acids.

The input for sequencing was PBMCs, taken before treatment. This chain uses TRBV5-5 with TRBJ2-5, with 8 bases aligning to TRBD2. The clonotype comes from a male donor with prostate cancer. The DNA for the CDR3 is TGTGCCAGCAGAAAAGCGGGGGCCGTTGAGACCCAGTACTTC. It yields the protein CASRKAGAVETQYF.